A single sample is the source of the 2 T cell receptor beta chains below, sequenced in a study of T cells in Graves' hyperthyroidism and ophthalmopathy. Amplified TCR beta CDR3 regions derived from RNA transcripts. When the TCR CDR3 underwent first-round RT-PCR, the HTBI primer set was used. TCRdb reprocessed the multiplex PCR reads with MiXCR, giving one entry per CDR3 protein. The repertoire holds 45,000 or so distinct CDR3 sequences, with around 45% as singletons. The sequenced material came from peripheral blood or thyroid tissue (not recorded which). Receptor source: a woman between 45 and 65 years old with Graves' hyperthyroidism.

This clonotype was found once. This chain connects TRBV2 to TRBJ2-7, with D uncertain. This CDR3 is built from 9 residues. V shed 1 base and J shed 8 bases, with 0 bases lying between them. The V gene's germline CDR1 is SNHLY and CDR2 FYNNEI. The CDR3 is CASSEEQYF. CDR3 DNA: TGTGCCAGCAGTGAAGAGCAGTACTTC.

The CDR3 here is CASSTTGGDGYTIYF. The DNA for the CDR3 is TGTGCCAGTAGTACGACAGGGGGCGATGGCTACACCATATATTTT. The rearrangement joins TRBV19 to TRBJ1-3, with TRBD1 matching over 10 bases. The CDR3 extends over 15 amino acids. Looked up from germline, CDR1 is LNHDA and CDR2 is SQIVND (reference sequence). Unmatched junction bases numbered 8, after V lost 4 bases and J lost 8 bases.